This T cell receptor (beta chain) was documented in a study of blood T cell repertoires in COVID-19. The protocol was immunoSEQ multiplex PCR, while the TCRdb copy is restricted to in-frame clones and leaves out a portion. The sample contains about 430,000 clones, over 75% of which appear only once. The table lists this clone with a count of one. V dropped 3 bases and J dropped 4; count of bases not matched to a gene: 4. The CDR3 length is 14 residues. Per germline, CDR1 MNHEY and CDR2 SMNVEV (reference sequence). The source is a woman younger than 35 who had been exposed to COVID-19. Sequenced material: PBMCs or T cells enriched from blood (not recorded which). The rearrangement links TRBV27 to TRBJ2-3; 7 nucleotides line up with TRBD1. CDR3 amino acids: CASSFDRVADTQYF. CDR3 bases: TGTGCCAGCAGTTTTGACAGGGTGGCAGATACGCAGTATTTT.